The 3 T cell receptor beta chains below were found in one sample sequenced in a study of neoadjuvant anti-PD-1 for oral cavity cancer. The assay was immunoSEQ multiplex PCR, and TCRdb's table has in-frame clones only and misses some. The sample lists fewer than 90,000 clones, approximately 80% occurring once. Specimen: PBMCs, collected before nivolumab (anti-PD-1) treatment. These receptors all stem from a person aged 40-85 years with oral cavity squamous cell carcinoma.

This clone was seen just once. The rearrangement uses TRBV5-1 and TRBJ1-2, with 7 positions matching TRBD1. The CDR3 contains 15 residues. V lost 4 bases and J lost 2; bases outside the gene matches: 8. The V gene's germline CDR1 is SGHRS and CDR2 YFSETQ. The CDR3 region is CASSLNTQGNYGYTF. For the CDR3, the DNA is TGCGCCAGCAGCCTGAACACACAGGGGAACTATGGCTACACCTTC.

This clone came up many times. The chain combines TRBV19 with TRBJ2-7; D unresolved. V lost 7 bases and J 6 bases, leaving 16 bases between the germline ends. Germline loops: CDR1 LNHDA, CDR2 SQIVND (reference sequence). CDR3 length equals 13 residues. The CDR3 loop reads CASMSPNGLEQYF. The CDR3 bases are TGTGCCAGTATGTCACCGAACGGTCTCGAGCAGTACTTC.

This clone occurred once. This rearrangement joins TRBV5-6 to TRBJ2-7; no clear D. CDR1 SGHDT and CDR2 YYEEEE come from the germline V gene. V lost 1 base and J 3 bases, leaving 5 bases between the germline ends. This CDR3 is built from 12 residues. CDR3 DNA: TGTGCCAGCAGCTTGAACAGCTACGAGCAGTACTTC. Encoded protein: CASSLNSYEQYF.